Here is one T cell receptor beta chain with its context. The antigen is unknown. Libraries were prepared by immunoSEQ multiplex PCR; TCRdb keeps only in-frame clonotypes and omits some of them. Of some 150,000 clones detected, about 88% appear once; the ten largest clones hold approximately 7.2%. This entry is derived from a study of T cell responses to AZD1222 COVID-19 vaccine. Looked up from germline, CDR1 is SGHTA and CDR2 is FQGNSA. The CDR3 has 16 residues. Trimming at V came to 5 bases and at J to 4 bases, leaving 9 bases not matched to a gene. Study conclusions and caveats: Distributed over spike, vaccine-associated CD4 TCRs predominated at 160-218 and 743-854.

The sequenced sample was peripheral blood, obtained after recovery from COVID-19. The chain links TRBV7-2 to TRBJ2-3; 10 bases line up with TRBD2. The TCR sequence derives from an adult who had recovered from COVID-19. The CDR3 nucleotides read TGTGCCAGCAGCCCGGGGGCTAGCGGGGGAGCAGATACGCAGTATTTT. Translation gives CASSPGASGGADTQYF.